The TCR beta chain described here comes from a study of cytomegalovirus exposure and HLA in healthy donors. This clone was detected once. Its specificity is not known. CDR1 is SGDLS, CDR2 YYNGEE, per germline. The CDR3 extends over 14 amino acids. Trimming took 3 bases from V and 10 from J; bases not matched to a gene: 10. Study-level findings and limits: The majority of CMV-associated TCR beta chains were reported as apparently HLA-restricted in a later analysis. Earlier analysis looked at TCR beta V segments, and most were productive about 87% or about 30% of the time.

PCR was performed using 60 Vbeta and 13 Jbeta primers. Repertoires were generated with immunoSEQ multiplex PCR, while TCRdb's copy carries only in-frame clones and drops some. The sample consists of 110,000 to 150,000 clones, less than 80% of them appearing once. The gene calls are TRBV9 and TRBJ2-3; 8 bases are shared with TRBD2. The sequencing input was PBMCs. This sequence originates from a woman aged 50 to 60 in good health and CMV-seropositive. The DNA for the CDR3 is TGTGCCAGCAGCGGCCGGGACTTGCGGGGGGCGCAGTATTTT. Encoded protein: CASSGRDLRGAQYF.